This TCR beta chain was sequenced in a study of Tregs in tolerant kidney transplant recipients. About the research overall: An approximately three-day belatacept mixed lymphocyte reaction, sometimes plus 5-day graft donor restimulation, preceded CD4+CD25+CD127- sorting. Recipient cells were told from donor cells by antibody staining. Study observations and caveats: Activated donor B cell expansion appeared to reveal the most relevant donor-specific TCRbeta repertoire.

The method was immunoSEQ multiplex PCR; TCRdb's version includes in-frame clones alone and lacks a portion of them. The sample holds a few thousand clones; under 40% are singletons and the top ten take approximately 7%. Turning to this clone: Its target is unknown.

The CDR3 has 15 amino acids. The germline V and J ends were trimmed by 3 bases and 0 bases, with 9 bases remaining between them. Germline values: CDR1 LNHDA, CDR2 SQIVND (reference sequence). The TCR was taken from a human donor in good health. The sequencing input was Tregs from blood cultured with allogeneic cells. The V call is TRBV19, the J call TRBJ1-3, with unresolved D. The CDR3 DNA reads as TGTGCCAGTAGTATGGTCCGGTCCTCTGGAAACACCATATATTTT. Translated, it gives CASSMVRSSGNTIYF.